This TCR beta chain was retrieved from a study of T cells after yellow fever vaccination. Overall study: With SMART-Seq v4 Ultra Low Input, the fractions containing low cell numbers were prepared.

Study results and limitations: Highly abundant clonotypes carried over from the bulk population could end up in FACS-sorted repertoires as contaminants.

The TCR cDNA carried a universal primer site and UMIs from 5'RACE template switching. MiXCR was run by TCRdb on the 5' RACE reads, yielding one entry per CDR3 protein. The sample has a few hundred thousand distinct CDR3 sequences; roughly 8.6% are singletons. A few counts support this clonotype. Its specificity is not known. Unmatched junction bases numbered 3, after V lost 0 bases and J lost 3 bases. The germline V gene has CDR1 SGHDT and CDR2 YYEEEE. The CDR3 contains 14 residues. The sequence was obtained from a man younger than 35 who received the YFV17D yellow fever vaccine. V usage is TRBV5-6 and J usage is TRBJ2-7; TRBD1 matches 7 bases. The specimen was PBMCs, collected roughly 45 days after the first yellow fever vaccination. CDR3 nucleotide sequence: TGTGCCAGCAGCTTGGTGGGACAGAACTACGAGCAGTACTTC. The encoded protein is CASSLVGQNYEQYF.